These 8 T cell receptor beta chains originate from one sample sequenced in a study of identifying expanded T cells in peripheral blood. Here immunoSEQ multiplex PCR was the method, and the copy in TCRdb shows in-frame clones only, minus some. The sample holds tens of thousands of clones, 85% seen once. The sequenced material came from blood. The receptors were sampled from a person between 18 and 70 years old in good health.

The chain has TRBV4-3 and TRBJ1-1; a weak D match, TRBD1 (5 bases). This CDR3 region has 14 residues. Per germline, CDR1 LGHNA and CDR2 YSLEER. The V and J ends lost 6 bases and 0 bases respectively, with 11 bases between them. Here the CDR3 DNA reads TGCGCCAGCAGTAGGGACGGGGTGAACACTGAAGCTTTCTTT. Amino acid sequence: CASSRDGVNTEAFF.

This clone was picked up a small number of times. The chain recombines TRBV2 with TRBJ1-5; maybe TRBD1 (6 bases). The CDR3 is 15 amino acids. V dropped 6 bases and J dropped 5 bases, with 17 bases sitting between them. CDR1 and CDR2 (germline): SNHLY, FYNNEI. In DNA form, the CDR3 reads TGTGCCAGCAGGAGGGGGGTGAGGGACTATCAGCCCCAGCATTTT. Translating gives CASRRGVRDYQPQHF. The full variable domain, in which reference TRBV2 and TRBJ1-5 provide the parts outside the CDR3, is EPEVTQTPSHQVTQMGQEVILRCVPISNHLYFYWYRQILGQKVEFLVSFYNNEISEKSEIFDDQFSVERPDGSNFTLKIRSTKLEDSAMYFCASRRGVRDYQPQHFGDGTRLSIL.

The gene calls are TRBV5-1 and TRBJ2-7; the D gene is possibly TRBD2 (5 bases). The V and J ends lost 0 bases and 2 bases respectively, with 15 bases between them. Germline loops: CDR1 SGHRS, CDR2 YFSETQ. The CDR3 consists of 16 residues. In DNA, the CDR3 is TGCGCCAGCAGCTTGGCCATCGGGGAACTAGCCTACGAGCAGTACTTC. Translated, it gives CASSLAIGELAYEQYF.

The genes are TRBV28 and TRBJ1-5; no firm D call. Looked up from germline, CDR1 is MDHEN and CDR2 is SYDVKM. The CDR3 extends over 14 amino acids. Trimming pared 4 bases from V and 2 bases from J, leaving 9 bases between. CDR3 DNA sequence: TGTGCCAGCAGTTGGAAGAGGGGCAATCAGCCCCAGCATTTT. This gives the protein CASSWKRGNQPQHF. The whole variable domain, remainder taken from reference TRBV28 and TRBJ1-5, is DVKVTQSSRYLVKRTGEKVFLECVQDMDHENMFWYRQDPGLGLRLIYFSYDVKMKEKGDIPEGYSVSREKKERFSLILESASTNQTSMYLCASSWKRGNQPQHFGDGTRLSIL.

The chain has TRBV14 and TRBJ2-5; TRBD2 is a possible D gene (5 bases). Germline CDR1 reads SGHDN; CDR2 reads FVKESK. The CDR3 length is 11 residues. Deletions cut 3 bases from V and 13 bases from J, with 12 bases between. The CDR3 sequence: CASSHVREMYF. The CDR3 nucleotides read TGTGCCAGCAGCCACGTAAGGGAGATGTACTTC.

The rearrangement links TRBV29-1 to TRBJ1-1; maybe TRBD1 (6 bases). There are 13 residues in the CDR3. V lost 7 bases and J 6 bases, leaving 18 bases between the germline ends. Germline V gene sequence: CDR1 SQVTM, CDR2 ANQGSEA. The CDR3 DNA sequence: TGCAGCGCTATAATTACAGGGAGGGCTGAAGCTTTCTTT. Residues: CSAIITGRAEAFF.

The chain is built from TRBV5-5 and TRBJ1-4; 8 nucleotides match TRBD1. The CDR3 has 15 residues. The V segment lost 5 bases and the J segment 9 bases; nucleotides outside the gene matches: 12. The germline CDR1 and CDR2 sequences are SGHKS and YYEKEE (reference sequence). For the CDR3, the DNA is TGTGCCAGCAGGGAAACGACAGGGGCTTTCAAAAAACTGTTTTTT. Its protein is CASRETTGAFKKLFF.

The chain has TRBV9 and TRBJ1-2; D not resolved. The germline CDR1 and CDR2 sequences are SGDLS and YYNGEE. The CDR3 extends over 14 amino acids. The ends were cut back, 5 bases at V and 0 bases at J, with 11 bases in the middle. In nucleotides, the CDR3 is TGTGCCAGCAGTACAAGGCTAGCTAACTATGGCTACACCTTC. The encoded protein is CASSTRLANYGYTF.